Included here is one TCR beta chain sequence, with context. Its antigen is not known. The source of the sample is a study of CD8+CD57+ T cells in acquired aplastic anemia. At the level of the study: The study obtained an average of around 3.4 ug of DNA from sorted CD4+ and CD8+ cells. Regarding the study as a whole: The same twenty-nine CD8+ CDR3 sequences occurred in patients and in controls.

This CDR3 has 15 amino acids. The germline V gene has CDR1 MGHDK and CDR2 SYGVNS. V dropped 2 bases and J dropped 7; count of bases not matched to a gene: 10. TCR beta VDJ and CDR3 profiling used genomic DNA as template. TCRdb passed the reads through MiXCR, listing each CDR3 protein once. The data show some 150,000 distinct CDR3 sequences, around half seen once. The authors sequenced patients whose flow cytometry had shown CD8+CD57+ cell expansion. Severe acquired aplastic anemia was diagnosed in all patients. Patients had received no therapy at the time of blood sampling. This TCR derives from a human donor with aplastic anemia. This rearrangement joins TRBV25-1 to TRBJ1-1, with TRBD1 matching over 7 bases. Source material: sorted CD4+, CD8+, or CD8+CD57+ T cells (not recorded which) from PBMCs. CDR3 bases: TGTGCCAGCAGTGAAATGGTCAGGGGGTTGCTTGAAGCTTTCTTT. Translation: CASSEMVRGLLEAFF.